One and the same sample provided the 18 T cell receptor beta chains below, sequenced in a study of blood T cell repertoires in COVID-19. Clones were read by immunoSEQ multiplex PCR, and TCRdb kept only the in-frame ones, dropping some. In the table there are 200,000 to 250,000 clones, around 90% of which are singletons. The specimen sequenced was PBMCs or T cells enriched from blood (not recorded which). Every receptor here comes from a woman aged 25 to 39 who had been exposed to COVID-19.

This clone was seen only a few times. This chain uses TRBV12-3 or TRBV12-4 with TRBJ1-5, with D unresolved. This CDR3 comprises 13 residues. Trimming left V 3 bases short and J 6 bases short, with 9 bases between. The CDR3, as DNA: TGTGCCAGCAGTTTCGCGGGGAGTCAGCCCCAGCATTTT. Its protein is CASSFAGSQPQHF.

This chain links TRBV5-6 with TRBJ2-3; a possible D gene is TRBD1 (5 bases). This CDR3 comprises 15 residues. Between the trimmed V and J ends, which lost 1 base and 4 bases, there was a span of 13 bases. Germline CDR1 is SGHDT and CDR2 is YYEEEE. This CDR3 reads CASSLLSGLSDTQYF. The CDR3, as DNA: TGTGCCAGCAGCTTGTTGTCAGGGTTGTCAGATACGCAGTATTTT.

The CDR3 is CASSSPKRERINEQFF. The CDR3 nucleotides are TGTGCCAGCAGCTCCCCCAAGCGGGAGAGAATCAACGAGCAGTTCTTC. The rearrangement joins TRBV11-2 to TRBJ2-1, with 8 positions matching TRBD2. From germline, CDR1 is SGHAT and CDR2 FQNNGV. V shed 4 bases and J 10 bases; nucleotides not matched to a gene: 15. The length of the CDR3 is 16 residues.

This chain connects TRBV15 to TRBJ2-3; TRBD2 aligns across 10 bases. The CDR3 is 16 residues long. Germline values: CDR1 LNHNV, CDR2 YYDKDF (reference sequence). The V and J ends lost 4 bases and 2 bases, in that order; junction bases with no gene match: 6. The CDR3 nucleotides read TGTGCCACCAGCACCCGACTAGCGGGTAACACAGATACGCAGTATTTT. Its protein product is CATSTRLAGNTDTQYF. The full variable domain, in which reference TRBV15 and TRBJ2-3 provide the parts outside the CDR3, is DAMVIQNPRYQVTQFGKPVTLSCSQTLNHNVMYWYQQKSSQAPKLLFHYYDKDFNNEADTPDNFQSRRPNTSFCFLDIRSPGLGDTAMYLCATSTRLAGNTDTQYFGPGTRLTVL.

The gene calls are TRBV2 and TRBJ1-2; D is possibly TRBD1 (6 bases). Germline V gene sequence: CDR1 SNHLY, CDR2 FYNNEI. This CDR3 is 15 amino acids long. V lost 5 bases and J 8 bases, leaving 21 bases between the germline ends. The CDR3 bases are TGTGCCAGCAGTCCCTCTGAGACAGGACGCGACGGCTACACCTTC. Encoded protein: CASSPSETGRDGYTF.

The J gene is TRBJ2-7, the V gene TRBV7-3; D possibly corresponds to TRBD1 (5 bases). The CDR3 sequence is 13 residues long. V was trimmed by 3 bases and J by 4 bases, leaving 10 bases between them. CDR1 is SGHTA, CDR2 FQGTGA, per germline. CDR3 in amino acids: CASSLGPRYEQYF. The DNA for the CDR3 is TGTGCCAGCAGCTTGGGGCCTAGGTACGAGCAGTACTTC.

The chain employs TRBV11-2 and TRBJ2-7; TRBD2 might be the D (5 bases). The CDR3 is made up of 14 amino acids. Germline V lookup: CDR1 SGHAT, CDR2 FQNNGV. The V and J ends lost 1 base and 3 bases respectively, with 10 bases between them. The DNA of the CDR3 is TGTGCCAGCAGCTTAGTCGGGAACCTCTACGAGCAGTACTTC. Translation: CASSLVGNLYEQYF.

V and J are TRBV12-3 or TRBV12-4 and TRBJ2-3; possible D gene TRBD1, 6 bases. The V and J ends lost 5 bases and 7 bases respectively, with 10 bases between them. This CDR3 spans 12 amino acids. This chain's CDR3 is CASSPRGHTQYF. CDR3 DNA sequence: TGTGCCAGCAGTCCCAGGGGCCATACGCAGTATTTT.

The V gene is TRBV9, the J gene TRBJ1-1; 7 bases fit TRBD1. Germline trimming cut 3 bases from V and 0 bases from J; bases unmatched to any gene: 5. The CDR3 is 15 residues long. The germline gives CDR1 SGDLS, CDR2 YYNGEE. This CDR3 is CASSEGQGVNTEAFF. The CDR3 DNA is TGTGCCAGCAGCGAGGGCCAGGGGGTGAACACTGAAGCTTTCTTT.

The chain recombines TRBV7-3 with TRBJ2-2; 7 bases are a match to TRBD2. The CDR3 sequence is 16 residues long. V was pared by 3 bases and J by 2 bases, with 6 bases of the junction left unmatched. The germline V gene has CDR1 SGHTA and CDR2 FQGTGA. The CDR3 DNA reads as TGTGCCAGCAGCTTGCCCAGCGGGGTAAACACCGGGGAGCTGTTTTTT. It encodes CASSLPSGVNTGELFF.

This chain links TRBV7-2 with TRBJ2-7; the match to TRBD2 covers 16 bases. Germline CDR1 and CDR2: SGHTA and FQGNSA. The junction had 8 bases not matched to a gene; V was cut back by 4 bases and J by 5 bases. This CDR3 comprises 17 residues. CDR3 loop: CASSSPGLAGGPHEQYF. The CDR3 bases are TGTGCCAGCAGCTCGCCGGGACTAGCGGGAGGGCCCCACGAGCAGTACTTC.

The J gene is TRBJ1-1, the V gene TRBV7-9, with D possibly matching TRBD1 (6 bases). Trimming shortened V by 5 bases and J by 4 bases, and 11 bases separated the two germline ends. Germline V gives CDR1 SEHNR, CDR2 FQNEAQ (reference sequence). The CDR3 has 13 amino acids. This CDR3 is CASSAQGPTEAFF. Here the CDR3 DNA reads TGTGCCAGCAGCGCACAGGGACCCACTGAAGCTTTCTTT.

J is TRBJ2-5 and V is TRBV25-1; the D gene is possibly TRBD1 (6 bases). Germline CDR1 MGHDK, CDR2 SYGVNS. CDR3 length equals 17 residues. V was shortened by 2 bases and J by 0 bases, with 16 bases between the two germline ends. CDR3 sequence: CASSETGWSVNQETQYF. In DNA form, the CDR3 reads TGTGCCAGCAGTGAAACAGGGTGGTCGGTGAACCAAGAGACCCAGTACTTC.

The CDR3 here is CAISDSDTNYGYTF. CDR3 in DNA: TGTGCCATCAGTGATTCGGACACTAACTATGGCTACACCTTC. This sequence joins TRBV10-3 and TRBJ1-2; possibly TRBD1 for D (5 bases). The CDR3 is 14 residues long. Germline CDR1 is ENHRY and CDR2 is SYGVKD. V was clipped by 3 bases and J by 0 bases, with 8 bases between them.

This chain joins TRBV7-9 and TRBJ2-5; TRBD1 matches 10 bases. CDR1 SEHNR and CDR2 FQNEAQ come from the germline V gene (reference sequence). Losses at the gene ends were 1 base for V and 2 bases for J; bases not matched to a gene: 1. There are 15 residues in the CDR3. The CDR3 DNA sequence: TGTGCCAGCAGCTTAGGACAGGGGGCACAAGAGACCCAGTACTTC. As protein: CASSLGQGAQETQYF.

This chain links TRBV10-1 with TRBJ2-3, with D perhaps TRBD2 (6 bases). The CDR3 loop spans 16 amino acids. Germline values: CDR1 WNHNN, CDR2 SYGVQD (reference sequence). Trimming left V 3 bases short and J 0 bases short, with 13 bases between. The CDR3 sequence is CASSDSPGLSTDTQYF. In DNA form, the CDR3 reads TGCGCCAGCAGTGACTCCCCGGGACTGAGCACAGATACGCAGTATTTT.

The CDR3 sequence: CASSLRTRNTEAFF. The CDR3 DNA reads as TGTGCCAGCAGTTTAAGGACACGGAACACTGAAGCTTTCTTT. The chain uses TRBV28 and TRBJ1-1, with D possibly matching TRBD1 (5 bases). The CDR3 length is 14 residues. Germline V CDR1 and CDR2: MDHEN, SYDVKM. Trimming took 2 bases from V and 1 from J, leaving 8 bases between them.

This clone was detected once. The chain recombines TRBV6-5 with TRBJ1-1; no clear D gene. Germline CDR1 MNHEY, CDR2 SVGAGI. There are 13 residues in the CDR3. The V gene lost 11 bases and the J gene lost 8 bases, with 21 bases spanning the gap. The CDR3 coding sequence is TGTGCCGCACCGCGGGAGGGAAAGTCCGAAGCTTTCTTT. This translates into CAAPREGKSEAFF.